The rows below give T cell receptor beta chains drawn from one sample of a study of human CD8 memory T cell subsets. TCRdb re-called the 5' RACE reads and gives one entry per CDR3 protein, without DNA. The sample totals about 3,200 distinct CDR3 sequences. Material: CD8+ T cells from PBMCs. These receptors were taken from a human donor in good health. Each CDR3 is given with its conserved first and last residue. Not every row has a clone size; where given, it reads once, few, many or a size class.

>15|TRBV4-3|TRBJ2-2|-
CASSTNVFTTGELFF
>15|TRBV9|TRBJ2-1|-
CASSLSGSRSNEQFF
>17|TRBV20-1|TRBJ2-3|medium-sized
CSARDGSGRYSTDTQYF
>14|TRBV29-1|TRBJ2-1|-
CSVGSGGDYNEQFF
>17|TRBV28|TRBJ2-5|-
CASSPPFRAIQKETQYF
>13|TRBV29-1|TRBJ2-5|-
CSVETEWRETQYF
>14|TRBV10-3|TRBJ2-3|-
CAISESGSTDTQYF
>13|TRBV7-3|TRBJ1-2|medium-sized
CASSPAGGDGYTF
>14|TRBV2|TRBJ2-3|-
CASSERGGTDTQYF
>13|TRBV7-2|TRBJ1-2|medium-sized
CASSRYSGLGYTF
>16|TRBV7-9|TRBJ2-7|-
CASSLVPEGSSYEQYF
>14|TRBV11-2|TRBJ1-1|-
CASSRTGPNTEAFF
>16|TRBV7-8|TRBJ2-1|-
CASSSPGTGDPNEQFF
>12|TRBV18|TRBJ2-3|-
CASSPAEGTQYF
>13|TRBV20-1|TRBJ1-5|-
CSAVLDSYQPQHF
>12|TRBV27|TRBJ2-2|-
CASSPQTGELFF
>16|TRBV28|TRBJ1-4|-
CASTTTGVGNQEKLFF
>14|TRBV24-1|TRBJ2-1|-
CATSNLADYNEQFF
>12|TRBV28|TRBJ1-2|-
CASSLNGVGYTF
>11|TRBV19|TRBJ1-1|medium-sized
CASPGYTEAFF
>15|TRBV9|TRBJ2-1|-
CASSAREGPLNEQFF
>13|TRBV14|TRBJ2-7|-
CASSPEAGGEQYF
>15|TRBV11-2|TRBJ2-3|-
CASSQTSGGEDTQYF
>19|TRBV19|TRBJ2-1|-
CASKSSSIGRSKNDNEQFF
>15|TRBV28|TRBJ2-1|medium-sized
CASSLGGTSHNEQFF
>15|TRBV7-9|TRBJ2-7|-
CASQKQGQLSYEQYF
>16|TRBV5-1|TRBJ1-2|-
CASSFGLTGPNYGYTF
>13|TRBV4-1|TRBJ2-2|-
CASSQFLNGELFF
>16|TRBV14|TRBJ1-4|-
CASSQWTGPGNEKLFF
>16|TRBV7-8|TRBJ2-5|-
CASSFLAGGYQETQYF
>14|TRBV27|TRBJ2-7|-
CASSLTSGSYEQYF
>16|TRBV4-1|TRBJ2-5|-
CASSQVPQGEQETQYF
>12|TRBV20-1|TRBJ2-3|-
CSVWGPTDTQYF
>17|TRBV3-1|TRBJ1-6|medium-sized
CASSRGTDSSYNSPLHF
>14|TRBV2|TRBJ2-4|-
CASRGWDAQNIQYF
>13|TRBV7-2|TRBJ1-2|-
CASSVTGGYGYTF
>15|TRBV18|TRBJ2-7|-
CASSPGHQSSYEQYF
>15|TRBV6-6|TRBJ2-1|medium-sized
CASSYSTLANNEQFF
>16|TRBV6-2/TRBV6-3|TRBJ2-7|medium-sized
CASSPPGAGDSYEQYF
>15|TRBV6-2/TRBV6-3|TRBJ2-7|medium-sized
CASRDGQGAYYEQYF
>15|TRBV12-3/TRBV12-4|TRBJ1-1|-
CASSFIGGGHTEAFF
>14|TRBV7-9|TRBJ2-1|medium-sized
CASSLVLPNNEQFF
>14|TRBV12-3/TRBV12-4|TRBJ2-5|-
CASRGLGGKETQYF
>16|TRBV7-3|TRBJ2-7|-
CASLKRRERKAYEQYF
>17|TRBV4-1|TRBJ2-3|-
CASSQWASGSLFDTQYF
>18|TRBV23-1|TRBJ2-5|-
CASSQSRDMPGQQETQYF
>14|TRBV20-1|TRBJ1-1|-
CSAVRGGRNTEAFF
>17|TRBV11-2|TRBJ2-2|-
CASRTLLADPAGGELFF
>16|TRBV20-1|TRBJ2-7|medium-sized
CSVRTIESGDAREQYF
>16|TRBV4-1|TRBJ2-5|-
CASSRLHRVFGETQYF
>16|TRBV9|TRBJ2-1|-
CASSVVRLDSYNEQFF
>16|TRBV7-2|TRBJ2-2|medium-sized
CASSPPAGLVTGELFF